A selection of T cell receptor beta chains follows, all from one sample in a study of blood T cell repertoires in COVID-19. Profiled with immunoSEQ multiplex PCR; TCRdb holds only in-frame clones, not every one. In the table there are 100,000 to 150,000 clones, about 84% of which are singletons. Sequences were obtained from peripheral blood. The source is a woman aged 60-75 years with acute or convalescent COVID-19. Each CDR3 is given with its conserved first and last residue. The D gene is left open where the match is weak. Only some rows state a clone size, as once, few, many or a class for expanded clones.

CDR3: CARRGQGLGYTF
DNA: TGTGCCAGAAGAGGACAGGGGCTAGGCTACACCTTC
V: TRBV2
D: TRBD1
J: TRBJ1-2
size: .

CDR3: CASSYGQGNTEAFF
DNA: TGTGCCAGCAGTTATGGACAGGGGAACACTGAAGCTTTCTTT
V: TRBV2
D: TRBD1
J: TRBJ1-1
size: .

CDR3: CASSGRTSGGGQQFF
DNA: TGTGCCAGCAGCGGCCGGACTAGCGGGGGGGGACAACAGTTCTTC
V: TRBV11-3
D: TRBD2
J: TRBJ2-1
size: .

CDR3: CASSLELAGNTDTQYF
DNA: TGTGCCAGCAGCTTGGAACTAGCGGGGAACACAGATACGCAGTATTTT
V: TRBV5-5
D: TRBD2
J: TRBJ2-3
size: .

CDR3: CATSDSEQGSGYEQYF
DNA: TGTGCCACCAGTGATTCAGAACAGGGGTCGGGCTACGAGCAGTACTTC
V: TRBV24-1
D: TRBD1
J: TRBJ2-7
size: .

CDR3: CASSLTGDPETQYF
DNA: TGTGCCAGCAGCTTAACGGGGGACCCGGAGACCCAGTACTTC
V: TRBV7-8
D: .
J: TRBJ2-5
size: .

CDR3: CAISESRDTEQFF
DNA: TGTGCCATCAGTGAGTCCCGGGATACTGAGCAGTTCTTC
V: TRBV10-3
D: .
J: TRBJ2-1
size: .

CDR3: CASATRVDTGELFF
DNA: TGCGCCAGCGCAACCAGGGTTGACACCGGGGAGCTGTTTTTT
V: TRBV10-2
D: .
J: TRBJ2-2
size: few

CDR3: CASSLGQTARETQYF
DNA: TGCGCCAGCAGCTTGGGCCAGACAGCTCGGGAGACCCAGTACTTC
V: TRBV5-1
D: .
J: TRBJ2-5
size: .

CDR3: CSAILGGANYGYTF
DNA: TGCAGCGCAATACTAGGGGGAGCTAACTATGGCTACACCTTC
V: TRBV29-1
D: .
J: TRBJ1-2
size: few

CDR3: CSALNSGANVLTF
DNA: TGCAGCGCCCTTAATTCTGGGGCCAACGTCCTGACTTTC
V: TRBV29-1
D: .
J: TRBJ2-6
size: .

CDR3: CASSLRGAVDEQFF
DNA: TGTGCCAGCAGTTTACGGGGGGCCGTAGATGAGCAGTTCTTC
V: TRBV6-5
D: .
J: TRBJ2-1
size: .

CDR3: CASSLGQQETQYF
DNA: TGTGCCAGCAGTCTCGGACAGCAAGAGACCCAGTACTTC
V: TRBV12-3/TRBV12-4
D: .
J: TRBJ2-5
size: .

CDR3: CASSAGQGINTEAFF
DNA: TGTGCCAGCAGTGCGGGACAGGGTATCAACACTGAAGCTTTCTTT
V: TRBV2
D: TRBD1
J: TRBJ1-1
size: .

CDR3: CASSVRDTEAFF
DNA: TGTGCCAGCAGCGTACGGGACACTGAAGCTTTCTTT
V: TRBV9
D: .
J: TRBJ1-1
size: .

CDR3: CASSTGTDPRQPQHF
DNA: TGTGCCAGCAGTACTGGGACAGACCCAAGGCAGCCCCAGCATTTT
V: TRBV27
D: TRBD1
J: TRBJ1-5
size: .

CDR3: CASSATDRGTEAFF
DNA: TGCGCCAGCTCAGCCACGGACAGGGGCACTGAAGCTTTCTTT
V: TRBV5-1
D: TRBD1
J: TRBJ1-1
size: .

CDR3: CASITGGENTGELFF
DNA: TGTGCCAGCATCACAGGGGGCGAGAACACCGGGGAGCTGTTTTTT
V: TRBV28
D: TRBD1
J: TRBJ2-2
size: few

CDR3: CASSLGAGQGGYTF
DNA: TGCGCCAGCAGCTTGGGGGCAGGGCAAGGTGGCTACACCTTC
V: TRBV5-1
D: .
J: TRBJ1-2
size: once

CDR3: CASGRGPSYTF
DNA: TGTGCCAGCGGAAGGGGCCCTAGCTACACCTTC
V: TRBV28
D: .
J: TRBJ1-2
size: .

CDR3: CASNLGTGGWQPQHF
DNA: TGTGCCAGTAATCTTGGAACAGGGGGCTGGCAGCCCCAGCATTTT
V: TRBV19
D: TRBD1
J: TRBJ1-5
size: .

CDR3: CASSGHRGTQETQYF
DNA: TGTGCCAGCAGTGGTCACAGGGGGACCCAAGAGACCCAGTACTTC
V: TRBV25-1
D: TRBD1
J: TRBJ2-5
size: once

CDR3: CASSLWNQRGRGGYTF
DNA: TGTGCCAGCAGCTTGTGGAATCAAAGGGGGCGCGGGGGCTACACCTTC
V: TRBV5-8
D: TRBD1
J: TRBJ1-2
size: few

CDR3: CASSPRGQNTGELFF
DNA: TGTGCCAGCAGCCCCAGGGGGCAAAACACCGGGGAGCTGTTTTTT
V: TRBV7-3
D: TRBD1
J: TRBJ2-2
size: .

CDR3: CASSLRGQPNTEAFF
DNA: TGTGCCAGCAGCCTACGCGGACAGCCGAACACTGAAGCTTTCTTT
V: TRBV7-6
D: .
J: TRBJ1-1
size: .

CDR3: CSASKGEGYTF
DNA: TGCAGTGCTAGCAAGGGGGAGGGCTACACCTTC
V: TRBV20-1
D: .
J: TRBJ1-2
size: once

CDR3: CASSLRETEVTSSYNSPLHF
DNA: TGTGCCAGCTCACTACGGGAGACCGAAGTCACTAGCTCCTATAATTCACCCCTCCACTTT
V: TRBV18
D: .
J: TRBJ1-6
size: .

CDR3: CASSLGTGIEKLFF
DNA: TGCGCCAGCAGCTTGGGAACAGGGATTGAAAAACTGTTTTTT
V: TRBV5-1
D: .
J: TRBJ1-4
size: .

CDR3: CASSPRSGGRETQYF
DNA: TGTGCCAGCAGCCCTAGGTCGGGGGGCAGGGAGACCCAGTACTTC
V: TRBV3-1/TRBV3-2
D: .
J: TRBJ2-5
size: .

CDR3: CAWKGEYGEAFF
DNA: TGTGCCTGGAAAGGGGAATACGGCGAAGCTTTCTTT
V: TRBV30
D: .
J: TRBJ1-1
size: .

CDR3: CASSVRDSGSPLHF
DNA: TGTGCCAGCAGTGTGAGGGATTCGGGCTCACCCCTCCACTTT
V: TRBV2
D: .
J: TRBJ1-6
size: .

CDR3: CASSRISGGAPGEQFF
DNA: TGTGCCAGCAGCCGCATCAGCGGGGGAGCACCCGGTGAGCAGTTCTTC
V: TRBV6-6
D: TRBD2
J: TRBJ2-1
size: .

CDR3: CASWDRGHTEAFF
DNA: TGCGCCAGCTGGGACAGGGGGCACACTGAAGCTTTCTTT
V: TRBV5-1
D: TRBD1
J: TRBJ1-1
size: .

CDR3: CASSDTTSSYNEQFF
DNA: TGCGCCAGCAGTGATACTACGAGCTCCTACAATGAGCAGTTCTTC
V: TRBV10-1
D: .
J: TRBJ2-1
size: few

CDR3: CASTDGFSNNEQFF
DNA: TGTGCCAGCACCGACGGGTTCTCTAACAATGAGCAGTTCTTC
V: TRBV19
D: .
J: TRBJ2-1
size: few

CDR3: CASIRPGDTEAFF
DNA: TGTGCCAGCATCCGTCCGGGGGATACTGAAGCTTTCTTT
V: TRBV6-5
D: .
J: TRBJ1-1
size: few

CDR3: CASQDLGSNEQFF
DNA: TGTGCCAGCCAAGATTTAGGGAGCAATGAGCAGTTCTTC
V: TRBV12-3/TRBV12-4
D: .
J: TRBJ2-1
size: few

CDR3: CASSSTGLQETQYF
DNA: TGTGCCAGCAGCTCCACGGGTCTCCAAGAGACCCAGTACTTC
V: TRBV7-7
D: .
J: TRBJ2-5
size: few

CDR3: CASSLEFWGAVTEAFF
DNA: TGTGCCAGCAGCTTAGAGTTTTGGGGCGCGGTAACTGAAGCTTTCTTT
V: TRBV7-2
D: .
J: TRBJ1-1
size: .

CDR3: CASSDTGTTNHQPQHF
DNA: TGTGCCAGCAGTGATACCGGGACAACTAACCATCAGCCCCAGCATTTT
V: TRBV6-1
D: .
J: TRBJ1-5
size: .

CDR3: CAISESSGHFGYTF
DNA: TGTGCCATCAGTGAGTCTTCAGGGCACTTCGGCTACACCTTC
V: TRBV10-3
D: .
J: TRBJ1-2
size: .

CDR3: CASGTGGRIKVDRTYNSPLHF
DNA: TGTGCCAGTGGGACAGGGGGCAGGATAAAGGTAGACCGAACCTATAATTCACCCCTCCACTTT
V: TRBV19
D: TRBD1
J: TRBJ1-6
size: .

CDR3: CASSFTSPGELFF
DNA: TGCGCCAGCAGCTTTACTAGCCCCGGGGAGCTGTTTTTT
V: TRBV5-1
D: .
J: TRBJ2-2
size: once

CDR3: CASSPSQGGSGNTIYF
DNA: TGTGCCAGCTCGCCCTCTCAGGGGGGATCTGGAAACACCATATATTTT
V: TRBV18
D: TRBD1
J: TRBJ1-3
size: .

CDR3: CASSLDTVSLNTGELFF
DNA: TGTGCCAGCAGCTTGGATACAGTCTCCCTTAACACCGGGGAGCTGTTTTTT
V: TRBV5-4
D: .
J: TRBJ2-2
size: .

CDR3: CASLRGFEAFF
DNA: TGTGCCAGCCTGAGGGGGTTTGAAGCTTTCTTT
V: TRBV27
D: .
J: TRBJ1-1
size: .